The rows below give T cell receptor beta chains drawn from one sample of a study of PD-L1 blockade in urothelial cancer. Generated by immunoSEQ multiplex PCR, the TCRdb table keeps only in-frame clones and is missing some. Among approximately 110,000 clones listed, approximately 85% were seen once. The material sequenced was PBMCs, taken around atezolizumab (anti-PD-L1) treatment. Every receptor here comes from a man aged 45 to 65 with urothelial cancer. CDR3s include the opening cysteine and the closing phenylalanine or tryptophan. A D gene is named only where the DNA matches it firmly. The size field is filled for only some rows; it gives once, few, many or a size class.

TRBV18	.	.	TRBJ2-7	TGTGCCAGCTCACCACCGTCAGGGCTAGCCTACGAGCAGTACTTC	CASSPPSGLAYEQYF
TRBV7-9	TRBD1	.	TRBJ2-3	TGTGCCAGCAGCTCCCCCGGGACAGTAGTCACAGATACGCAGTATTTT	CASSSPGTVVTDTQYF
TRBV19	TRBD1	.	TRBJ2-7	TGTGCCAGTCAAAGACAGGGCGGGCACGAGCAGTACTTC	CASQRQGGHEQYF
TRBV28	TRBD2	.	TRBJ2-7	TGTGCCAGCAGGTTAGCGGGGTACGAGCAGTACTTC	CASRLAGYEQYF
TRBV30	.	.	TRBJ2-2	TGTGCCTGGAGTCCTACTCTAGGAAATTCGAACACCGGGGAGCTGTTTTTT	CAWSPTLGNSNTGELFF
TRBV27	.	.	TRBJ2-7	TGTGCCAGCAGTGCGGGCCATTCGCGCGAGCAGTACTTC	CASSAGHSREQYF
TRBV9	.	once	TRBJ1-6	TGTGCCAGCAGCGTAGTAGCGGAGGCCCGCTTGCTTAATTCACCCCTCCACTTT	CASSVVAEARLLNSPLHF
TRBV6-6	TRBD2	.	TRBJ2-2	TGTGCCAGCAGTCGCCGGGAGGGCCGTTACACCGGGGAGCTGTTTTTT	CASSRREGRYTGELFF
TRBV19	TRBD1	.	TRBJ1-5	TGTGCCAGTAGTATAGAAAGGACAGGGGGCGATCAGCCCCAGCATTTT	CASSIERTGGDQPQHF
TRBV19	TRBD2	.	TRBJ2-2	TGTGCCAGCAATCGGGGGGGGACCGGGGAGCTGTTTTTT	CASNRGGTGELFF
TRBV28	.	.	TRBJ1-4	TGTGCCAGCAGTCAGGGGACAAGGACTAATGAAAAACTGTTTTTT	CASSQGTRTNEKLFF
TRBV7-3	TRBD1	.	TRBJ2-1	TGTGCCAGCAGCCCTACAGGGGTAGGTCTCTATGAGCAGTTCTTC	CASSPTGVGLYEQFF
TRBV18	.	.	TRBJ1-3	TGTGCCAGCTCACCAGGGGCATCCGGAAACACCATATATTTT	CASSPGASGNTIYF
TRBV6-4	.	.	TRBJ2-1	TGTGCCAGCAGCGTAGAACTAGGACGCAATGAGCAGTTCTTC	CASSVELGRNEQFF
TRBV25-1	TRBD2	.	TRBJ2-5	TGTGCCAGCAGTGAAGGGTCGGGAGGTGGACAAGAGACCCAGTACTTC	CASSEGSGGGQETQYF
TRBV5-5	TRBD1	few	TRBJ2-7	TGTGCCAGCAGCCTCCGGGACAGTCTCTACGAGCAGTACTTC	CASSLRDSLYEQYF
TRBV19	.	.	TRBJ2-3	TGTGCCAGTAGTCCCTATCACCAGCGTAGCACAGATACGCAGTATTTT	CASSPYHQRSTDTQYF
TRBV5-1	.	.	TRBJ2-7	TGCGCCAGCAGCCCGCCTTATGGGGGGACCTACGAGCAGTACTTC	CASSPPYGGTYEQYF
TRBV7-9	.	few	TRBJ1-6	TGTGCCAGCAGCCATACAGGGAAGAATTCACCCCTCCACTTT	CASSHTGKNSPLHF
TRBV27	.	.	TRBJ2-7	TGTGCCAGCAGTAGGCGGGACTCCGTATCCTACGAGCAGTACTTC	CASSRRDSVSYEQYF
TRBV4-2	.	.	TRBJ2-1	TGTGCCAGCAGCCGACCACCGGGGAATGAGCAGTTCTTC	CASSRPPGNEQFF
TRBV28	TRBD1	.	TRBJ1-5	TGTGCCAGCAGTCAGGGGACAGTTAGCAATCAGCCCCAGCATTTT	CASSQGTVSNQPQHF